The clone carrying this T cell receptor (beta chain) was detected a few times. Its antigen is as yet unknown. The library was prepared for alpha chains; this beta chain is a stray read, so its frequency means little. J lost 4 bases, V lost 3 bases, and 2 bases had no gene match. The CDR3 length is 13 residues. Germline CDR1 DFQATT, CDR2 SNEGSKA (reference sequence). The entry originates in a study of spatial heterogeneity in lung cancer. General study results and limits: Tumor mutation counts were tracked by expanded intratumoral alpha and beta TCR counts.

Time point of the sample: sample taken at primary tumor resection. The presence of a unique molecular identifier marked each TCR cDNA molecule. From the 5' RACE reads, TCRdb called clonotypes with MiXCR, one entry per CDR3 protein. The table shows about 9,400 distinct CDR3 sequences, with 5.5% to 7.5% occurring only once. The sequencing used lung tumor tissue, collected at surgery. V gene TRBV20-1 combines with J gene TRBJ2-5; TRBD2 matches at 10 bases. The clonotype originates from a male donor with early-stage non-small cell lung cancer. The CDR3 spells CSASLAGVETQYF. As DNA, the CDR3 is TGCAGTGCTAGTCTAGCGGGAGTAGAGACCCAGTACTTC.